A selection of T cell receptor beta chains follows, all from one sample in a study of blood T cell repertoires in COVID-19. Assay: immunoSEQ multiplex PCR; the TCRdb copy retains only in-frame clones and omits some. The sample has approximately 170,000 clones, about 85% seen once; the top ten hold approximately 7%. Sample: peripheral blood. All receptors come from a man older than 75 with COVID-19, enrolled during active disease. CDR3s include the opening cysteine and the closing phenylalanine or tryptophan. The order of the fields is D gene, clone size, V gene, J gene, CDR3 protein, CDR3 DNA. The D gene is left open where the match is weak. Size is stated for part of the rows, as once, few or many counts, or as a class when the clone is expanded.

>TRBD2|NA|TRBV2|TRBJ2-1
CASATSGGSYNEQFF
TGTGCCAGCGCGACTAGCGGGGGTTCCTACAATGAGCAGTTCTTC
>TRBD1|NA|TRBV2|TRBJ2-5
CASSEARTGAETQYF
TGTGCCAGCAGTGAAGCGAGAACAGGGGCAGAGACCCAGTACTTC
>NA|NA|TRBV11-1|TRBJ1-2
CASSVLQGNYGYTF
TGTGCCAGCAGCGTACTACAGGGAAACTATGGCTACACCTTC
>TRBD1|NA|TRBV9|TRBJ2-4
CASSGRDRGAKNIQYF
TGTGCCAGCAGCGGGCGGGACAGGGGAGCCAAAAACATTCAGTACTTC
>TRBD1|NA|TRBV3-1/TRBV3-2|TRBJ2-3
CASSPRQGAPDTQYF
TGTGCCAGCAGCCCCCGACAGGGGGCCCCAGATACGCAGTATTTT
>TRBD2|once|TRBV10-3|TRBJ2-2
CASGGEGANTGELFF
TGTGCCTCTGGGGGGGAAGGAGCGAACACCGGGGAGCTGTTTTTT
>TRBD2|NA|TRBV7-3|TRBJ2-3
CASSRSGRGEDTQYF
TGTGCCAGCAGTCGCAGCGGGAGGGGGGAAGATACGCAGTATTTT
>NA|NA|TRBV15|TRBJ2-5
CATSRDRALRGTQYF
TGTGCCACCAGCAGAGATCGGGCACTCCGGGGGACCCAGTACTTC
>NA|NA|TRBV9|TRBJ1-2
CASSVDSQGEYGYTF
TGTGCCAGCAGCGTAGATTCACAGGGCGAATATGGCTACACCTTC
>TRBD1|once|TRBV7-9|TRBJ1-1
CASSTYRGNTEAFF
TGTGCCAGCAGCACGTACAGGGGGAACACTGAAGCTTTCTTT